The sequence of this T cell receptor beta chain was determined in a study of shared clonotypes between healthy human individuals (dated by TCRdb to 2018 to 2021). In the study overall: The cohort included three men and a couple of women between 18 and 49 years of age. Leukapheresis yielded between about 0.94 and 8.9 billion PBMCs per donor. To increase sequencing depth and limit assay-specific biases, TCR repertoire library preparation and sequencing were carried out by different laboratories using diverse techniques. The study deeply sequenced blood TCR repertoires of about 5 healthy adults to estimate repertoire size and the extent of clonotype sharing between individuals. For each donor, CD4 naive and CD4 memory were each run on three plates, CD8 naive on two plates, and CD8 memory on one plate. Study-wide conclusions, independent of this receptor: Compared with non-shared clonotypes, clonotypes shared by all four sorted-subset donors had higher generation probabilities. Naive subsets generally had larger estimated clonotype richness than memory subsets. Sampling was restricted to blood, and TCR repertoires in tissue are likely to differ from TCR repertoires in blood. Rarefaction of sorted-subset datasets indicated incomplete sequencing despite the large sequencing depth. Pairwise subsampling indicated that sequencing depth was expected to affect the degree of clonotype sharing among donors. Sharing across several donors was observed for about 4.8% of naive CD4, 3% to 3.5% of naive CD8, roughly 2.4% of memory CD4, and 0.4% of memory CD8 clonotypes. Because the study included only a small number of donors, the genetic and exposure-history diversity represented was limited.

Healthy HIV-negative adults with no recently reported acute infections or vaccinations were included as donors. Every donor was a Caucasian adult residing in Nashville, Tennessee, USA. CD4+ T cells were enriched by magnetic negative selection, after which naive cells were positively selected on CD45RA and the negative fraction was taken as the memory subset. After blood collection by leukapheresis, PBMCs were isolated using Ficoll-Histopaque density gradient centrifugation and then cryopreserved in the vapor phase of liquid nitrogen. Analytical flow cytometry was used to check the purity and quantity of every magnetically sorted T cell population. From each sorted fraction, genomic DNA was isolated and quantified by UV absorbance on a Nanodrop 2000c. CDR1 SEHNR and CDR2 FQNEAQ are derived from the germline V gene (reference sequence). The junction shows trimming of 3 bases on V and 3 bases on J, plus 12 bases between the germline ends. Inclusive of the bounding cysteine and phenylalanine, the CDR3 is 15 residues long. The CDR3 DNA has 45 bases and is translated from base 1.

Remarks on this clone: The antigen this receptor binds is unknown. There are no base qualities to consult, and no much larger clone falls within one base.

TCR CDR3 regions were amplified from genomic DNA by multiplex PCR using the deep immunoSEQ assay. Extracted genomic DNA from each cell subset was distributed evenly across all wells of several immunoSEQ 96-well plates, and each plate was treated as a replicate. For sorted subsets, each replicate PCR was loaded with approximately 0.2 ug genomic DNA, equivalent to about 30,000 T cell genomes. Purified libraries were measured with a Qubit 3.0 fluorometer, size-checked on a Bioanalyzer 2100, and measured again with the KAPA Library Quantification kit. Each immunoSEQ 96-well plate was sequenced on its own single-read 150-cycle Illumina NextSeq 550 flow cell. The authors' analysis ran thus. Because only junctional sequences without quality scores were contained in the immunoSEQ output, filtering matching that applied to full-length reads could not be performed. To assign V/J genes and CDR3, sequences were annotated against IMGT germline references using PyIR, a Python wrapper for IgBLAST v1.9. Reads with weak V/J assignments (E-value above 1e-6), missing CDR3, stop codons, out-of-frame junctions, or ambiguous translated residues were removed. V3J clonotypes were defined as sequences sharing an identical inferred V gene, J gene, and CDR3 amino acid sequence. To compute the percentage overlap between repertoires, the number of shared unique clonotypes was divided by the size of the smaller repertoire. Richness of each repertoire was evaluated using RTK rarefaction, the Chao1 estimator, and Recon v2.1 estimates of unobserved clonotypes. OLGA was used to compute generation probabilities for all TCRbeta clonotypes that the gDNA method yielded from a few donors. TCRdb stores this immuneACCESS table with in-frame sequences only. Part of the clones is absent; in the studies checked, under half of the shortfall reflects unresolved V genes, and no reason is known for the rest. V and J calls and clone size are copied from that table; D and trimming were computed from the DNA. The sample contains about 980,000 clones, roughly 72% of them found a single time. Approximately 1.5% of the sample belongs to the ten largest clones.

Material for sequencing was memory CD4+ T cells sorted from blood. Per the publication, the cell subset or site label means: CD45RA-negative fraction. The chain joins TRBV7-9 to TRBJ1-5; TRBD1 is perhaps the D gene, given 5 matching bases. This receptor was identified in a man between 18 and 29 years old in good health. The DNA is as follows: TGTGCCAGCAGCTTCGGGGGGGTCAACAATCAGCCCCAGCATTTT. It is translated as CASSFGGVNNQPQHF.